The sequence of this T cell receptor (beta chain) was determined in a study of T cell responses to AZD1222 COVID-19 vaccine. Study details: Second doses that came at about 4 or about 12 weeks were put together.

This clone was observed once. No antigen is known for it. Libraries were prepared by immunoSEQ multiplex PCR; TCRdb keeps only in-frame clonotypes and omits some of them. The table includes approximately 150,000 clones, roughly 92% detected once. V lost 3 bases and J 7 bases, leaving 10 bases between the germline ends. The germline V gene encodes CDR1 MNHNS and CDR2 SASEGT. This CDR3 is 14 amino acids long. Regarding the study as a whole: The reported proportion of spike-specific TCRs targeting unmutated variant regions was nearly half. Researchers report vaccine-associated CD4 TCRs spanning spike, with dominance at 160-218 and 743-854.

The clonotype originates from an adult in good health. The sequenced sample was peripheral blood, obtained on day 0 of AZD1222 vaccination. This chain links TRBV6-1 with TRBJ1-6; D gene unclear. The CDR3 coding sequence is TGTGCCAGCAGTGAGAGGCGGATCAATTCACCCCTCCACTTT. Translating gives CASSERRINSPLHF.